This T cell receptor beta chain stems from a study of T cell repertoires in cytomegalovirus infection. Study in general: The public TCR beta signatures pointed to both CMV infection and matching HLA type.

From germline, CDR1 is SGHVT and CDR2 SQSDAQ. This CDR3 region has 15 residues. Trimming pared 1 base from V and 0 bases from J, leaving 10 bases between. This clonotype was observed at least ten times. What it binds is unknown. Using its own MiXCR run on the reads, TCRdb lists one record per CDR3 protein. Of roughly 640,000 distinct CDR3 sequences listed, 20% to 25% are singletons. Study-wide results and caveats: Dominating the ex vivo response were TCR beta clonotypes that were CMV-specific and HLA-C-restricted.

This receptor was identified in a human donor in good health (CMV status not recorded). Some clones in this sample may be carry-over from other donors' samples. This sequence joins TRBV7-4 and TRBJ2-7, with D hard to call. The sequenced sample was CD8+ T cells from PBMCs. The CDR3 DNA follows: TGTGCCAGCAGCTTAGGAACAGAATACTCCTACGAGCAGTACTTC. Encoded protein: CASSLGTEYSYEQYF.